This TCR beta chain originates from a study of OX40 agonist ivuxolimab in advanced cancers. Study at large: Under the entry rules, prior anti-PD-1, anti-PD-L1 or anti-CTLA-4 therapy was allowed, and 40% had some.

Assay used: immunoSEQ multiplex PCR; TCRdb lists only in-frame clones, some missing. Among about 100,000 clones listed, about 80% were seen once. Germline V CDR1 and CDR2: SGHTA, FQGTGA. The trim removed 5 bases at V and 13 bases at J, leaving 16 bases unmatched. This CDR3 has 15 amino acids. A word on this clone: Its antigen is currently unknown.

Findings and caveats of the study: Doses of 0.1 to 3.0 mg/kg were accompanied by clonal expansion of CD4+ and CD8+ blood T cells by week 6. CD8+ T cells averaged more expanded clones than CD4+.

The rearrangement joins TRBV7-3 to TRBJ2-1, with TRBD2 matching over 8 bases. This sequence was found in an adult with an advanced solid tumor such as melanoma, head and neck, liver or kidney cancer. The input for sequencing was CD4+ or CD8+ T cells sorted from blood, taken in a trial of the OX40 agonist ivuxolimab. The CDR3 here is CASSPSSTGGATQFF. The CDR3 nucleotides read TGTGCCAGCAGCCCCTCCAGTACGGGGGGGGCGACCCAGTTCTTC.